These T cell receptor beta chains were read from a single sample in a study of OX40 agonist ivuxolimab in advanced cancers. Some clones are missing from TCRdb's copy, which holds only in-frame ones; the method was immunoSEQ multiplex PCR. Of 80,000 to 95,000 clones detected, approximately 88% appear once; the ten largest clones hold less than 1.5%. This specimen consisted of CD4+ or CD8+ T cells sorted from blood, obtained in a trial of the OX40 agonist ivuxolimab. The source of these receptors is an adult with an advanced solid tumor such as melanoma, head and neck, liver or kidney cancer. The CDR3 runs from the conserved cysteine through the conserved F or W. D genes are given only for firm matches. Expanded clones are given a class, and other clones once, few, many or no size at all.

CAAERGPSDNEQFF TGCGCCGCAGAGAGGGGTCCATCTGACAATGAGCAGTTCTTC . TRBJ2-1 TRBV10-2 .
CASSAGPETQYF TGTGCCAGCAGTGCGGGCCCAGAGACCCAGTACTTC . TRBJ2-5 TRBV2 .
CASWPGDLNTEAFF TGTGCCAGTTGGCCCGGGGACCTAAACACTGAAGCTTTCTTT . TRBJ1-1 TRBV19 .
CAWSTIQEVQYF TGTGCCTGGAGTACGATCCAAGAAGTTCAGTACTTC . TRBJ2-4 TRBV30 .
CASSLRGVNNSPLHF TGTGCCAGCAGCTTGAGGGGGGTTAATAATTCACCCCTCCACTTT . TRBJ1-6 TRBV5-4 .
CASTIDRNEKLFF TGTGCCAGCACCATTGACCGTAATGAAAAACTGTTTTTT . TRBJ1-4 TRBV2 .
CASSPPEGTTGELFF TGTGCCAGCAGTCCGCCCGAGGGAACCACCGGGGAGCTGTTTTTT . TRBJ2-2 TRBV28 .
CASSPHVGTQYF TGTGCCAGCAGCCCTCACGTAGGGACCCAGTACTTC . TRBJ2-5 TRBV25-1 .
CASSPGTFVGETQYF TGTGCCAGCAGCCCGGGGACCTTCGTGGGGGAGACCCAGTACTTC . TRBJ2-5 TRBV7-9 .
CASSATVSSGNTIYF TGTGCCAGCAGCGCGACGGTGTCCTCTGGAAACACCATATATTTT . TRBJ1-3 TRBV9 .
CASSEANQGLETQYF TGTGCCAGCAGTGAAGCGAATCAGGGTTTAGAGACCCAGTACTTC . TRBJ2-5 TRBV2 .
CASSFDRYEQYF TGTGCCAGCAGCTTTGATCGCTACGAGCAGTACTTC . TRBJ2-7 TRBV7-2 .
CASSQERGGTDTQYF TGTGCCAGCAGTCAGGAGCGGGGGGGCACAGATACGCAGTATTTT once TRBJ2-3 TRBV2 TRBD2
CASSPQKSRGKETQYF TGCGCCAGCAGCCCCCAGAAGTCCAGGGGAAAAGAGACCCAGTACTTC . TRBJ2-5 TRBV4-3 .
CASSLGGLGPADTQYF TGTGCCAGCAGCTTAGGGGGTCTGGGGCCAGCAGATACGCAGTATTTT once TRBJ2-3 TRBV13 .
CASSPTSGAYNEQFF TGTGCCAGTAGTCCGACTAGCGGGGCCTACAATGAGCAGTTCTTC . TRBJ2-1 TRBV19 TRBD2
CASSLEPGNTEAFF TGTGCCAGCAGCTTAGAGCCAGGGAACACTGAAGCTTTCTTT . TRBJ1-1 TRBV7-9 .
CASSANRRTQPQHF TGTGCCAGCAGTGCGAACAGGAGGACTCAGCCCCAGCATTTT . TRBJ1-5 TRBV2 .
CASSFVRSGKLFF TGTGCCAGTAGTTTTGTCCGATCAGGAAAACTGTTTTTT . TRBJ1-4 TRBV19 .
CASSLNAGGTGELFF TGCGCCAGCAGCCTCAACGCGGGGGGCACCGGGGAGCTGTTTTTT few TRBJ2-2 TRBV4-3 TRBD2
CASSPRQGSTDTQYF TGTGCCAGCAGCCCAAGACAGGGGTCGACAGATACGCAGTATTTT . TRBJ2-3 TRBV4-2 TRBD1
CASSALQGAGSNQPQHF TGTGCCAGCTCAGCACTACAGGGGGCGGGGAGCAATCAGCCCCAGCATTTT . TRBJ1-5 TRBV18 TRBD1
CASSLSGQGYEQYF TGTGCCAGCAGTTTATCTGGACAGGGCTACGAGCAGTACTTC . TRBJ2-7 TRBV28 TRBD1
CASSLALAGLYNEQFF TGTGCCAGCAGCTTAGCGCTAGCGGGCCTATACAATGAGCAGTTCTTC . TRBJ2-1 TRBV7-2 TRBD2
CASSITGGASGNTIYF TGTGCCAGCAGCATCACAGGGGGCGCCTCTGGAAACACCATATATTTT once TRBJ1-3 TRBV11-2 TRBD1
CASSLRAGKETQYF TGTGCCAGCAGCTTACGGGCAGGGAAAGAGACCCAGTACTTC . TRBJ2-5 TRBV7-9 .
CASRPGLAGVGTDTQYF TGTGCCAGCAGGCCGGGACTAGCGGGAGTTGGCACAGATACGCAGTATTTT once TRBJ2-3 TRBV2 TRBD2
CAISGGLAGDREQFF TGTGCCATCAGTGGGGGACTAGCGGGAGACCGGGAGCAGTTCTTC . TRBJ2-1 TRBV10-3 TRBD2
CAWDVDSYNEQFF TGTGCCTGGGACGTTGACTCCTACAATGAGCAGTTCTTC . TRBJ2-1 TRBV30 .
CANRYTGELFF TGTGCCAACCGATACACCGGGGAGCTGTTTTTT . TRBJ2-2 TRBV7-2 .
CAGSFGRVNTEAFF TGTGCCGGCAGCTTCGGTAGGGTGAACACTGAAGCTTTCTTT . TRBJ1-1 TRBV5-5 .
CASISGTTNEQYF TGTGCCAGTATCTCCGGGACCACGAACGAGCAGTACTTC . TRBJ2-7 TRBV19 .
CASSGVVQETQYF TGTGCCAGCAGCGGGGTGGTTCAAGAGACCCAGTACTTC . TRBJ2-5 TRBV5-5 .
CASSLNRATSYEQYF TGTGCCAGCAGCCTAAACCGGGCAACCTCCTACGAGCAGTACTTC . TRBJ2-7 TRBV7-2 .
CASTVSGLAGGEQYF TGTGCCAGCACCGTCAGTGGACTAGCGGGAGGCGAGCAGTACTTC . TRBJ2-7 TRBV2 TRBD2
CASSFTGGEKLFF TGTGCCAGCAGCTTCACGGGGGGAGAAAAACTGTTTTTT . TRBJ1-4 TRBV5-4 .
CASSAYQETQYF TGTGCCAGCTCAGCGTACCAAGAGACCCAGTACTTC . TRBJ2-5 TRBV18 .
CASSLGPPGQASTDTQYF TGCGCCAGCAGCTTGGGTCCCCCGGGACAGGCCAGCACAGATACGCAGTATTTT . TRBJ2-3 TRBV5-1 TRBD1
CASSPGQGPEYEQYF TGTGCCAGCTCACCCGGACAGGGGCCTGAGTACGAGCAGTACTTC . TRBJ2-7 TRBV18 TRBD1
CASSVWAYSNQPQHF TGTGCCAGCAGTGTTTGGGCCTATAGCAATCAGCCCCAGCATTTT . TRBJ1-5 TRBV28 .
CASSDQGQGAVVPGYTF TGCGCCAGCAGTGACCAGGGACAGGGGGCTGTTGTACCTGGCTACACCTTC . TRBJ1-2 TRBV10-2 TRBD1
CASSLGLAGMLNEQFF TGTGCCAGCAGTTTAGGGCTAGCGGGAATGTTGAATGAGCAGTTCTTC . TRBJ2-1 TRBV28 TRBD2
CASSLVGLAGGNEQYF TGTGCCAGCAGCTTAGTAGGGCTAGCGGGAGGTAACGAGCAGTACTTC . TRBJ2-7 TRBV7-9 TRBD2
CAGGTGDNQPQHF TGTGCCGGAGGGACAGGAGATAATCAGCCCCAGCATTTT . TRBJ1-5 TRBV19 TRBD1
CASSLDRDSPLHF TGCGCCAGCAGCTTGGACAGGGATTCACCCCTCCACTTT . TRBJ1-6 TRBV5-1 .
CASSLDRGRTGELFF TGTGCCAGCAGCTTGGACAGGGGTAGGACCGGGGAGCTGTTTTTT once TRBJ2-2 TRBV5-4 TRBD1
CASSGRGDSYEQYF TGTGCCAGCAGCGGCCGGGGGGATTCCTACGAGCAGTACTTC . TRBJ2-7 TRBV9 TRBD2
CASSPDRGYGYTF TGTGCCAGCAGCCCGGACAGGGGCTATGGCTACACCTTC few TRBJ1-2 TRBV7-2 TRBD1
CASSQESGTHGYTF TGCGCCAGCAGCCAAGAATCGGGCACCCATGGCTACACCTTC once TRBJ1-2 TRBV4-3 .
CASSPGGGGAFF TGTGCCAGCAGCCCAGGCGGAGGGGGAGCTTTCTTT . TRBJ1-1 TRBV7-9 .
CSVADREGYGYTF TGCAGCGTTGCTGACAGGGAAGGATATGGCTACACCTTC . TRBJ1-2 TRBV29-1 TRBD1
CASSLLGTERKLFF TGTGCCAGCAGTTTATTAGGGACAGAGAGAAAACTGTTTTTT once TRBJ1-4 TRBV28 TRBD1
CASSVQPGNYGYTF TGTGCCAGCAGCGTACAGCCAGGGAACTATGGCTACACCTTC few TRBJ1-2 TRBV9 .